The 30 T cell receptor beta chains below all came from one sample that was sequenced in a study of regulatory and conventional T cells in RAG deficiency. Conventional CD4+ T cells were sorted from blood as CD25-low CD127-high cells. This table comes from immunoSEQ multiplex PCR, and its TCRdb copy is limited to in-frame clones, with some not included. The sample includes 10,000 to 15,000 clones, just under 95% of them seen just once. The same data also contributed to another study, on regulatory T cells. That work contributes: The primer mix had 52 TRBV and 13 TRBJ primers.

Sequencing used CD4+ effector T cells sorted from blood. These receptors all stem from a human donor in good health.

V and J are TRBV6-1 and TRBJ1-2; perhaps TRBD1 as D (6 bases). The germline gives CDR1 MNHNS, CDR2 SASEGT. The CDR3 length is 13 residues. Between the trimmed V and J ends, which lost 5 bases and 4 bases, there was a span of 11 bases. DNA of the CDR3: TGTGCCAGCAGTTCTACAGGGAGCTATGGCTACACCTTC. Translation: CASSSTGSYGYTF.

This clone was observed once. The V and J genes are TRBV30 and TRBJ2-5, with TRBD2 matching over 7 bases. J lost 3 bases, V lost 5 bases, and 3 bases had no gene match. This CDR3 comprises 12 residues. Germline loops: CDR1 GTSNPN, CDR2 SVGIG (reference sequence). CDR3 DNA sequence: TGTGCCTGGGGCCGGGGGGAAGAGACCCAGTACTTC. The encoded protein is CAWGRGEETQYF.

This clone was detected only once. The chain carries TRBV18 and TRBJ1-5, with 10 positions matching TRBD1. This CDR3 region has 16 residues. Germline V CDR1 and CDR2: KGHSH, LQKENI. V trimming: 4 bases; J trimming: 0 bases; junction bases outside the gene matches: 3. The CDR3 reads CASSRTGGNSNQPQHF. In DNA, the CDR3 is TGTGCCAGCTCACGGACAGGGGGAAATAGCAATCAGCCCCAGCATTTT.

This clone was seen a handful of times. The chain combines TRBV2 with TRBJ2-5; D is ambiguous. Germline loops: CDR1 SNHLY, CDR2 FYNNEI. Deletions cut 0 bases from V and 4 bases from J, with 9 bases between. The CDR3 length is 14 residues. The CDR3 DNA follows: TGTGCCAGCAGTGAAGCATTTGTAATAGAGACCCAGTACTTC. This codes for CASSEAFVIETQYF. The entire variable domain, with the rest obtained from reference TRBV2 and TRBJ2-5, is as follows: EPEVTQTPSHQVTQMGQEVILRCVPISNHLYFYWYRQILGQKVEFLVSFYNNEISEKSEIFDDQFSVERPDGSNFTLKIRSTKLEDSAMYFCASSEAFVIETQYFGPGTRLLVL.

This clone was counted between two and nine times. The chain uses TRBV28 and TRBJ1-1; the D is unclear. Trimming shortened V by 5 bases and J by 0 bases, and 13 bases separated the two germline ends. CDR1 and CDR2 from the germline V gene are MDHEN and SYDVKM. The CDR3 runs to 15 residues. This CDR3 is CASSTRWSMNTEAFF. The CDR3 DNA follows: TGTGCCAGCAGTACCCGCTGGAGCATGAACACTGAAGCTTTCTTT.

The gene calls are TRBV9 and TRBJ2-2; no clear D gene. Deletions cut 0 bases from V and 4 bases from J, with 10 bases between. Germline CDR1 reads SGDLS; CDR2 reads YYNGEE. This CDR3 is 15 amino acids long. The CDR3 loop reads CASSVESIFTGELFF. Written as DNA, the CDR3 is TGTGCCAGCAGCGTAGAATCAATATTCACCGGGGAGCTGTTTTTT.

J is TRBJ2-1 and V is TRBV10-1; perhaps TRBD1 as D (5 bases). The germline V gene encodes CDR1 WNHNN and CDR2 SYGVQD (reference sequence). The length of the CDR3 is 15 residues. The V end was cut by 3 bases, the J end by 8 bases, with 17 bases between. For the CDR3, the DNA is TGCGCCAGCAGTGAAGCAGGGAATGATAAGTATGAGCAGTTCTTC. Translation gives CASSEAGNDKYEQFF.

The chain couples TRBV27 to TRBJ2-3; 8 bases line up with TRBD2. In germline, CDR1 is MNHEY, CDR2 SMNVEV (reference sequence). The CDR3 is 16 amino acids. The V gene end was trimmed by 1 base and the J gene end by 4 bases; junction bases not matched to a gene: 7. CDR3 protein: CASSLWIAGTPDTQYF. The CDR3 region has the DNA TGTGCCAGCAGTTTATGGATAGCGGGAACCCCAGATACGCAGTATTTT.

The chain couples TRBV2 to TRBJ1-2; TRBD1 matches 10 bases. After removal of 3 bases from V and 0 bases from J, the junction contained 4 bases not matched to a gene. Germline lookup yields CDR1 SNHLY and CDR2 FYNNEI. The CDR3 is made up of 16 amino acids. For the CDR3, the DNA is TGTGCCAGCAGTGAGGGACAGGGGTTGGCTAACTATGGCTACACCTTC. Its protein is CASSEGQGLANYGYTF.

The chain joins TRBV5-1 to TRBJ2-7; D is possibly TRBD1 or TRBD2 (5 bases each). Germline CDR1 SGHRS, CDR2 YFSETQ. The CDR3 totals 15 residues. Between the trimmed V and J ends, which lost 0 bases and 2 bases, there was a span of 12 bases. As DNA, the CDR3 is TGCGCCAGCAGCTTGGGAGGGTTGGGGGCCTACGAGCAGTACTTC. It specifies CASSLGGLGAYEQYF.

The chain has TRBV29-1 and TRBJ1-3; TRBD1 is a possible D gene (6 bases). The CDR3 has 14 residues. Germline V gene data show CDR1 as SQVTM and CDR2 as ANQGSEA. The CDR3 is CRLGGVQGGHTIYF. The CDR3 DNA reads TGCAGGCTTGGGGGGGTACAGGGAGGGCACACCATATATTTT.

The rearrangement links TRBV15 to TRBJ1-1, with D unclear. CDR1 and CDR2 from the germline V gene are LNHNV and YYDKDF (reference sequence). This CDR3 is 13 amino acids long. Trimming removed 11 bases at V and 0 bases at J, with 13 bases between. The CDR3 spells CASGRRLNTEAFF. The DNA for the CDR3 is TGTGCCTCTGGTCGACGGTTGAACACTGAAGCTTTCTTT.

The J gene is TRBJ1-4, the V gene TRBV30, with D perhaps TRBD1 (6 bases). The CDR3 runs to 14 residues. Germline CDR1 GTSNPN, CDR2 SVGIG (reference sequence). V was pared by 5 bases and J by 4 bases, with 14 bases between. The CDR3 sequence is CAWAGGQINEKLFF. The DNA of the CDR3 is TGTGCCTGGGCCGGGGGGCAGATTAATGAAAAACTGTTTTTT.

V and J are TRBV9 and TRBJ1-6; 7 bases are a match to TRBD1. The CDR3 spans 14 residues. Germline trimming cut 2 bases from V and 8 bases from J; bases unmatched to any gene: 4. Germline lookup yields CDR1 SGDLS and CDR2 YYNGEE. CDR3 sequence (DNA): TGTGCCAGCAGCGTCCGGGACAGCTATTCACCCCTCCACTTT. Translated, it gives CASSVRDSYSPLHF.

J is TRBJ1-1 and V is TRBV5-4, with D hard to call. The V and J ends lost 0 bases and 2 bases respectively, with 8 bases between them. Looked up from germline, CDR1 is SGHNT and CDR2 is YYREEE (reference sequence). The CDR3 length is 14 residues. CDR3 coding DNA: TGTGCCAGCAGCTTGGCCGTCAGAAACACTGAAGCTTTCTTT. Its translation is CASSLAVRNTEAFF.

CDR3 amino acids: CASSLAGVTEAFF. The CDR3 bases are TGTGCCAGCAGTCTCGCAGGGGTTACTGAAGCTTTCTTT. The chain carries TRBV28 and TRBJ1-1; tentative D call: TRBD1 (6 bases). From germline, CDR1 is MDHEN and CDR2 SYDVKM. Trimming removed 5 bases from V and 5 bases from J, with 12 bases in between. The CDR3 covers 13 residues.

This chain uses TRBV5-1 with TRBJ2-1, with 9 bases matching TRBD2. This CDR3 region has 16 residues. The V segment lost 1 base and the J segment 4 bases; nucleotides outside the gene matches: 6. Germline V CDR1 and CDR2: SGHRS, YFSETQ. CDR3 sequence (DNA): TGCGCCAGCAGCTTGAGGGCTAGCGGGGTATACAATGAGCAGTTCTTC. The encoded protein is CASSLRASGVYNEQFF.

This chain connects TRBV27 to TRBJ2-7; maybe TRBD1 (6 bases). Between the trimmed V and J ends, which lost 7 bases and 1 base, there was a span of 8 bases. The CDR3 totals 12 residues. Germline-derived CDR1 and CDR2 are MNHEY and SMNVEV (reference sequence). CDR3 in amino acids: CASKTGSYEQYF. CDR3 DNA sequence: TGTGCCAGCAAGACAGGTTCCTACGAGCAGTACTTC.

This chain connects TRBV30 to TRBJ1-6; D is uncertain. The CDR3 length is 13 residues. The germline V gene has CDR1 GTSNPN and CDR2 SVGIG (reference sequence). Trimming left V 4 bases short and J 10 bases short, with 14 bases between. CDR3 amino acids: CAWNLELRSPLHF. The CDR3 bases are TGTGCCTGGAACCTGGAGCTACGCTCACCCCTCCACTTT.

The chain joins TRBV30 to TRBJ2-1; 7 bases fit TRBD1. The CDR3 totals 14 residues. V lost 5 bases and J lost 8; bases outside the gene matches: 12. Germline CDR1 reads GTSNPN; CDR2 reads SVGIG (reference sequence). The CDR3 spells CAWAIKQGKYEQFF. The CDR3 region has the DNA TGTGCCTGGGCAATCAAACAGGGGAAGTATGAGCAGTTCTTC.

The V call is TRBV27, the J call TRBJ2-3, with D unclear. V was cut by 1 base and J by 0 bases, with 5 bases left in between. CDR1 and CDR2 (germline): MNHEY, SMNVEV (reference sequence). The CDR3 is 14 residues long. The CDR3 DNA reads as TGTGCCAGCAGTTTATGGCCTAGCACAGATACGCAGTATTTT. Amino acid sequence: CASSLWPSTDTQYF.

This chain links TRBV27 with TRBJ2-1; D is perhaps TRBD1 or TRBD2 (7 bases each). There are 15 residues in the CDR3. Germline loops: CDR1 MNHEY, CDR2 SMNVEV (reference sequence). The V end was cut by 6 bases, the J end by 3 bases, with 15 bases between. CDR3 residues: CASSPRGTIYNEQFF. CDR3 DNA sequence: TGTGCCAGCAGCCCCAGGGGGACTATCTACAATGAGCAGTTCTTC.

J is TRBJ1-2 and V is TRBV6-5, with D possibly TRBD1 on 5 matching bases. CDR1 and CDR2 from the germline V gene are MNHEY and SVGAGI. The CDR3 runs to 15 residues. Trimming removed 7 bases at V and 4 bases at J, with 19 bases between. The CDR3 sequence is CASTGTPGTLYGYTF. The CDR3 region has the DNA TGTGCCAGCACGGGGACCCCAGGGACGCTCTATGGCTACACCTTC.

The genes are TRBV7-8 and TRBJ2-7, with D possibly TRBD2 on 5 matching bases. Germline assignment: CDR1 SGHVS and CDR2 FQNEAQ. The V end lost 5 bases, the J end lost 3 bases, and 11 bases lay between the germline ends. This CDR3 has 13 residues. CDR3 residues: CASSLGLGYEQYF. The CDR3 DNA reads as TGTGCCAGCAGCCTCGGACTTGGCTACGAGCAGTACTTC.

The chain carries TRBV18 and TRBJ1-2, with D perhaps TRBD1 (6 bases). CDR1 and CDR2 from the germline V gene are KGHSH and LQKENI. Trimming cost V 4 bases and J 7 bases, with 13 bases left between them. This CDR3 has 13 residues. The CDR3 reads CASSQKTGSGYTF. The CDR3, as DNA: TGTGCCAGCTCACAAAAGACAGGCAGTGGCTACACCTTC.

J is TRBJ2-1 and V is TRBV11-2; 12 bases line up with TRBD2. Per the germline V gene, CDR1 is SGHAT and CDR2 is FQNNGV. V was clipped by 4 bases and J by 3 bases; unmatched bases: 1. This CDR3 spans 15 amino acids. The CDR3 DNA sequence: TGTGCCAGCAGCTCGGGACTAGCGGGCTACAATGAGCAGTTCTTC. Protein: CASSSGLAGYNEQFF. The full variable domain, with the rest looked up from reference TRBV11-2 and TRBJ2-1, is EAGVAQSPRYKIIEKRQSVAFWCNPISGHATLYWYQQILGQGPKLLIQFQNNGVVDDSQLPKDRFSAERLKGVDSTLKIQPAKLEDSAVYLCASSSGLAGYNEQFFGPGTRLTVL.

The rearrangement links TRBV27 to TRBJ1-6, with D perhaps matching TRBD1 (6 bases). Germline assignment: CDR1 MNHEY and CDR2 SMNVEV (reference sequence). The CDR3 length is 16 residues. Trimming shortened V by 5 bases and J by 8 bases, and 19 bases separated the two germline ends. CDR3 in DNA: TGTGCCAGCAGTACCCTAGGGGGTATTCGGGATTCACCCCTCCACTTT. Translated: CASSTLGGIRDSPLHF.

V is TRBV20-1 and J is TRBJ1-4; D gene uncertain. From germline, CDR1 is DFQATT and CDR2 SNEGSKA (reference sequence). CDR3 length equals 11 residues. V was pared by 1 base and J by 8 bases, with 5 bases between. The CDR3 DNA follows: TGCAGTGCTAGAGTTGGGGAAAAACTGTTTTTT. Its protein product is CSARVGEKLFF.

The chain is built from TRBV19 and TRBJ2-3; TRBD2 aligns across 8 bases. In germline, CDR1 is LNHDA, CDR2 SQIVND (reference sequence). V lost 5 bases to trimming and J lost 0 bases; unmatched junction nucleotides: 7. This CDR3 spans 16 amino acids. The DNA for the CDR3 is TGTGCCAGTAGTCTTACTAGCGGATCTAGCACAGATACGCAGTATTTT. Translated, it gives CASSLTSGSSTDTQYF.

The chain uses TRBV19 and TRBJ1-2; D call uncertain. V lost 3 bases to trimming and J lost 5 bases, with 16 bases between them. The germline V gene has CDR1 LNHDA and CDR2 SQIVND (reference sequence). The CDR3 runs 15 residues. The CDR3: CASSIDPGTVYGYTF. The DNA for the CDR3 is TGTGCCAGTAGTATTGACCCGGGAACGGTGTATGGCTACACCTTC.